This TCR beta chain was found in a study of OX40 agonist ivuxolimab in advanced cancers. V was shortened by 4 bases and J by 7 bases, with 16 bases between the two germline ends. Per the germline V gene, CDR1 is SGHAT and CDR2 is FQDESV (reference sequence). The CDR3 consists of 14 residues. Measured with immunoSEQ multiplex PCR; TCRdb has only the in-frame clones, and not every one. The sample yields some 69,000 clones, about 93% seen once. The material sequenced was CD4+ or CD8+ T cells sorted from blood, taken in a trial of the OX40 agonist ivuxolimab. The receptor's source is an adult with an advanced solid tumor such as melanoma, head and neck, liver or kidney cancer. This chain uses TRBV11-1 with TRBJ1-2; a possible D gene is TRBD1 (5 bases). CDR3 bases: TGTGCCAGCAGCTCCCGGGACGGCGTTGGTGGCTACACCTTC. Protein sequence: CASSSRDGVGGYTF.